The rows below give T cell receptor beta chains drawn from one sample of a study of beta chain features in type 1 diabetes. Libraries were prepared by immunoSEQ multiplex PCR; TCRdb keeps only in-frame clonotypes and omits some of them. The repertoire holds hundreds of thousands of clones, with approximately 28% as singletons. Sample: naive CD4+ T cells from blood. Source of these receptors: a man aged 18 to 29 in good health. The CDR3 runs from the conserved cysteine through the conserved F or W. A D gene is named only where the DNA matches it firmly. The listing skips clone size in some rows; elsewhere it reads once, few, many or a size class.

V gene: TRBV12-5
clone size: NA
D gene: TRBD1
J gene: TRBJ2-5
CDR3 DNA: TGTGCTAGTGGTTTGGGACAGGGAGAAGAGACCCAGTACTTC
CDR3 protein: CASGLGQGEETQYF

V gene: TRBV9
clone size: few
D gene: NA
J gene: TRBJ2-3
CDR3 DNA: TGTGCCAGCTCCGACGGGACATTTAGCACAGATACGCAGTATTTT
CDR3 protein: CASSDGTFSTDTQYF

V gene: TRBV10-3
clone size: NA
D gene: NA
J gene: TRBJ2-1
CDR3 DNA: TGTGCCATCAGTGAGATAGCAACTTACAATGAGCAGTTCTTC
CDR3 protein: CAISEIATYNEQFF

V gene: TRBV29-1
clone size: NA
D gene: NA
J gene: TRBJ2-1
CDR3 DNA: TGCAGCGCCCCGGACAGCTACAATGAGCAGTTCTTC
CDR3 protein: CSAPDSYNEQFF

V gene: TRBV15
clone size: NA
D gene: TRBD2
J gene: TRBJ2-1
CDR3 DNA: TGTGCCACCAGCAGACATGCCTTAGCGGGAGAGTACAATGAGCAGTTCTTC
CDR3 protein: CATSRHALAGEYNEQFF

V gene: TRBV5-4
clone size: few
D gene: NA
J gene: TRBJ2-7
CDR3 DNA: TGTGCCAGCAGCCCCCTTGGCCACTCCTACGAGCAGTACTTC
CDR3 protein: CASSPLGHSYEQYF

V gene: TRBV29-1
clone size: NA
D gene: TRBD1
J gene: TRBJ2-1
CDR3 DNA: TGCAGCGTTGGGACAGGGCTCCACAATGAGCAGTTCTTC
CDR3 protein: CSVGTGLHNEQFF

V gene: TRBV30
clone size: NA
D gene: TRBD1
J gene: TRBJ1-2
CDR3 DNA: TGTGCCTGGGGACCGGGACAGGGAATCTATGGCTACACCTTC
CDR3 protein: CAWGPGQGIYGYTF

V gene: TRBV7-9
clone size: NA
D gene: NA
J gene: TRBJ2-7
CDR3 DNA: TGTGCCAGCAGCCACTCCTCAGGGTACTACGAGCAGTACTTC
CDR3 protein: CASSHSSGYYEQYF

V gene: TRBV20-1
clone size: few
D gene: NA
J gene: TRBJ2-5
CDR3 DNA: TGCAGTGTCAGATACCAAGAGACCCAGTACTTC
CDR3 protein: CSVRYQETQYF

V gene: TRBV25-1
clone size: NA
D gene: NA
J gene: TRBJ2-3
CDR3 DNA: TGTGCCAGCAGTGAAATGGGGCGGGGCACAGATACGCAGTATTTT
CDR3 protein: CASSEMGRGTDTQYF

V gene: TRBV7-2
clone size: NA
D gene: NA
J gene: TRBJ1-4
CDR3 DNA: TGTGCCAGCAGCCAAGACAGCATTAATGAAAAACTGTTTTTT
CDR3 protein: CASSQDSINEKLFF

V gene: TRBV4-1
clone size: NA
D gene: NA
J gene: TRBJ2-5
CDR3 DNA: TGCGCCAGCAGCCAGCCCGGCGGACGGTCCCAAGAGACCCAGTACTTC
CDR3 protein: CASSQPGGRSQETQYF

V gene: TRBV28
clone size: few
D gene: NA
J gene: TRBJ1-2
CDR3 DNA: TGTGCCAGCAGCCCCCGGAGCAGGAATGGCTACACCTTC
CDR3 protein: CASSPRSRNGYTF

V gene: TRBV5-1
clone size: once
D gene: NA
J gene: TRBJ2-1
CDR3 DNA: TGCGCCAGCCGCGGACAGAGCTCCTACAATGAGCAGTTCTTC
CDR3 protein: CASRGQSSYNEQFF

V gene: TRBV10-3
clone size: NA
D gene: NA
J gene: TRBJ2-5
CDR3 DNA: TGTGCCATCAGTGAGTCGGGGGCCGAGGAGACCCAGTACTTC
CDR3 protein: CAISESGAEETQYF

V gene: TRBV30
clone size: NA
D gene: TRBD1
J gene: TRBJ2-7
CDR3 DNA: TGTGCCTGGAGTGGAGACAGGGACAACGAGCAGTACTTC
CDR3 protein: CAWSGDRDNEQYF

V gene: TRBV18
clone size: NA
D gene: NA
J gene: TRBJ2-7
CDR3 DNA: TGTGCCAGCTCACGCAGTTCCTACGAGCAGTACTTC
CDR3 protein: CASSRSSYEQYF

V gene: TRBV7-9
clone size: once
D gene: NA
J gene: TRBJ2-1
CDR3 DNA: TGTGCCAGCAGCGATAGAAATCCGGCATTACAGTTCTTC
CDR3 protein: CASSDRNPALQFF

V gene: TRBV15
clone size: few
D gene: NA
J gene: TRBJ1-2
CDR3 DNA: TGTGCCACCAGCAGAGATGTAGGGGGTGGTGGCTACACCTTC
CDR3 protein: CATSRDVGGGGYTF

V gene: TRBV30
clone size: few
D gene: TRBD2
J gene: TRBJ2-7
CDR3 DNA: TGTGCCTGGATGCCGGGAGGATCCTACGAGCAGTACTTC
CDR3 protein: CAWMPGGSYEQYF

V gene: TRBV11-2
clone size: NA
D gene: TRBD2
J gene: TRBJ2-5
CDR3 DNA: TGTGCCAGCAGTCGGAACCTCCCCTCTAGCGGGGCGTACCAAGAGACCCAGTACTTC
CDR3 protein: CASSRNLPSSGAYQETQYF

V gene: TRBV29-1
clone size: few
D gene: TRBD1
J gene: TRBJ2-3
CDR3 DNA: TGCAGCGCCGGGACAGGGGGAGGCACAGATACGCAGTATTTT
CDR3 protein: CSAGTGGGTDTQYF

V gene: TRBV29-1
clone size: few
D gene: NA
J gene: TRBJ2-1
CDR3 DNA: TGCAGCGTTGTCCTTTTCCACAATGAGCAGTTCTTC
CDR3 protein: CSVVLFHNEQFF

V gene: TRBV14
clone size: NA
D gene: NA
J gene: TRBJ2-1
CDR3 DNA: TGTGCCAGCAGCCAGGGCGGGCTAGAGCAGTTCTTC
CDR3 protein: CASSQGGLEQFF

V gene: TRBV7-2
clone size: few
D gene: NA
J gene: TRBJ2-7
CDR3 DNA: TGTGCCAGCAGCGGGACTGGACAGGAGTACGAGCAGTACTTC
CDR3 protein: CASSGTGQEYEQYF

V gene: TRBV9
clone size: NA
D gene: TRBD2
J gene: TRBJ2-5
CDR3 DNA: TGTGCCAGCAGCGCCGGGAATAGCGGGAGTGAGACCCAGTACTTC
CDR3 protein: CASSAGNSGSETQYF

V gene: TRBV15
clone size: NA
D gene: NA
J gene: TRBJ1-1
CDR3 DNA: TGTGCCACCAGCAGAGATTTGTCGGGTAACACTGAAGCTTTCTTT
CDR3 protein: CATSRDLSGNTEAFF

V gene: TRBV4-3
clone size: NA
D gene: NA
J gene: TRBJ1-2
CDR3 DNA: TGCGCCAGCAGCCAAGTGCCCGGGGAGAGAAGGAATGGCTACACCTTC
CDR3 protein: CASSQVPGERRNGYTF

V gene: TRBV29-1
clone size: NA
D gene: NA
J gene: TRBJ2-1
CDR3 DNA: TGCAGCGCACTACGGTGGAATGAGCAGTTCTTC
CDR3 protein: CSALRWNEQFF

V gene: TRBV29-1
clone size: NA
D gene: NA
J gene: TRBJ1-1
CDR3 DNA: TGCAGCGTTCTTCTTGGGGCTGGGGCTTTCTTT
CDR3 protein: CSVLLGAGAFF

V gene: TRBV18
clone size: NA
D gene: NA
J gene: TRBJ2-2
CDR3 DNA: TGTGCCAGCTCATGGTCGTCGAACACCGGGGAGCTGTTTTTT
CDR3 protein: CASSWSSNTGELFF

V gene: TRBV28
clone size: NA
D gene: NA
J gene: TRBJ1-1
CDR3 DNA: TGTGCCAGCAGTTCCCTGGGGGGGAACACTGAAGCTTTCTTT
CDR3 protein: CASSSLGGNTEAFF

V gene: TRBV10-3
clone size: few
D gene: TRBD2
J gene: TRBJ2-7
CDR3 DNA: TGTGCCATCACCAAGACTAGCGGGCAGTACGAGCAGTACTTC
CDR3 protein: CAITKTSGQYEQYF

V gene: TRBV7-9
clone size: few
D gene: TRBD1
J gene: TRBJ2-1
CDR3 DNA: TGTGCCAGCAGCGCCTGGACAGGGCGGCAAGAGAATGAGCAGTTCTTC
CDR3 protein: CASSAWTGRQENEQFF

V gene: TRBV29-1
clone size: few
D gene: TRBD1
J gene: TRBJ2-7
CDR3 DNA: TGCAGCGTCTACCGGGACAGGGGCTACGAGCAGTACTTC
CDR3 protein: CSVYRDRGYEQYF

V gene: TRBV4-2
clone size: few
D gene: NA
J gene: TRBJ2-7
CDR3 DNA: TGTGCCAGCAGCCATGCTAGCGAGACCTACGAGCAGTACTTC
CDR3 protein: CASSHASETYEQYF

V gene: TRBV27
clone size: NA
D gene: NA
J gene: TRBJ1-5
CDR3 DNA: TGTGCCAGCAGTTTGAAAGAGAGGGGACCCCAGCATTTT
CDR3 protein: CASSLKERGPQHF

V gene: TRBV2
clone size: NA
D gene: TRBD1
J gene: TRBJ2-5
CDR3 DNA: TGTGCCAGCGGGGGACAGGGGCAAGAGACCCAGTACTTC
CDR3 protein: CASGGQGQETQYF

V gene: TRBV6-6
clone size: few
D gene: TRBD2
J gene: TRBJ2-5
CDR3 DNA: TGTGCCAGCAGTGGCCAACTAGCGGGTGCAGAGACCCAGTACTTC
CDR3 protein: CASSGQLAGAETQYF

V gene: TRBV9
clone size: few
D gene: NA
J gene: TRBJ2-6
CDR3 DNA: TGTGCCAGCAGCGTAGGAGGATCTAGGGCCAACGTCCTGACTTTC
CDR3 protein: CASSVGGSRANVLTF

V gene: TRBV2
clone size: NA
D gene: NA
J gene: TRBJ2-7
CDR3 DNA: TGTGCCAGCAGTGACGGCGCAAGCCGAGCCTACGAGCAGTACTTC
CDR3 protein: CASSDGASRAYEQYF

V gene: TRBV28
clone size: few
D gene: NA
J gene: TRBJ1-2
CDR3 DNA: TGTGCCATTGAGAATAACTATGGCTACACCTTC
CDR3 protein: CAIENNYGYTF

V gene: TRBV2
clone size: NA
D gene: NA
J gene: TRBJ1-1
CDR3 DNA: TGTGCCAGCATTCTCGAGTTAGGGCTGAACACTGAAGCTTTCTTT
CDR3 protein: CASILELGLNTEAFF

V gene: TRBV27
clone size: NA
D gene: TRBD2
J gene: TRBJ2-7
CDR3 DNA: TGTGCCAGCGGGAGGACTAGCGACTACGAGCAGTACTTC
CDR3 protein: CASGRTSDYEQYF

V gene: TRBV6-5
clone size: few
D gene: TRBD1
J gene: TRBJ1-2
CDR3 DNA: TGTGCCAGCAGGTCGACAGGGATCTATGGCTACACCTTC
CDR3 protein: CASRSTGIYGYTF